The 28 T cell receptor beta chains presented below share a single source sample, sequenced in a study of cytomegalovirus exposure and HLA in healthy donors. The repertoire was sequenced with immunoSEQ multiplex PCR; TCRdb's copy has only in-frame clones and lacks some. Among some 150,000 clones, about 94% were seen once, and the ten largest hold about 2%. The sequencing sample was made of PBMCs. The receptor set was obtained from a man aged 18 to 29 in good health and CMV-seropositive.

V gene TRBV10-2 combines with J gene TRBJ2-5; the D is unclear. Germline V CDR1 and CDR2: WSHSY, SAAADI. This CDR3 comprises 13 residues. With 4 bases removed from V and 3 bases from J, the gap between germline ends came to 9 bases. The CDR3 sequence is CASSGPDKETQYF. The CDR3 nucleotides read TGCGCCAGCAGTGGCCCAGACAAAGAGACCCAGTACTTC.

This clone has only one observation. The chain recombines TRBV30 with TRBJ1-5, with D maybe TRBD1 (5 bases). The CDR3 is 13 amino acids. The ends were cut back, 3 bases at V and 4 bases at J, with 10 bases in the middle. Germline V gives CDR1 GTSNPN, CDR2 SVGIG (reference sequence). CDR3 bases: TGTGCCTGGAGGGGTCAGGGTAATCAGCCCCAGCATTTT. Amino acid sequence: CAWRGQGNQPQHF.

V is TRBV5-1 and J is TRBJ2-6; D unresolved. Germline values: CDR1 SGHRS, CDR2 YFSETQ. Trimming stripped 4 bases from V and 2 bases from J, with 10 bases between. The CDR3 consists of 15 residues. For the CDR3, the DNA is TGCGCCAGCAGCCTCGAGAGCACTGGGGCCAACGTCCTGACTTTC. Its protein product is CASSLESTGANVLTF.

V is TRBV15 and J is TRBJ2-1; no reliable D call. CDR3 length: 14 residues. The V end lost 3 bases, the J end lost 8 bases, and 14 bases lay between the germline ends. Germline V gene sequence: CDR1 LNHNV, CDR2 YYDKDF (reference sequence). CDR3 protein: CATSSGLEVDEQFF. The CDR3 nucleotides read TGTGCCACCAGCAGCGGATTAGAGGTCGATGAGCAGTTCTTC. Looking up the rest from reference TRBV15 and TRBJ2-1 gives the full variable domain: DAMVIQNPRYQVTQFGKPVTLSCSQTLNHNVMYWYQQKSSQAPKLLFHYYDKDFNNEADTPDNFQSRRPNTSFCFLDIRSPGLGDTAMYLCATSSGLEVDEQFFGPGTRLTVL.

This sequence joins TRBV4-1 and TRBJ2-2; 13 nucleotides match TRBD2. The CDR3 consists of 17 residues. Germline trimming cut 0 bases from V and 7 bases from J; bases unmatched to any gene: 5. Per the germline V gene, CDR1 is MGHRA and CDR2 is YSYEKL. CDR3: CASSQELAGGYVGELFF. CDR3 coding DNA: TGCGCCAGCAGCCAAGAACTAGCGGGAGGGTATGTCGGGGAGCTGTTTTTT.

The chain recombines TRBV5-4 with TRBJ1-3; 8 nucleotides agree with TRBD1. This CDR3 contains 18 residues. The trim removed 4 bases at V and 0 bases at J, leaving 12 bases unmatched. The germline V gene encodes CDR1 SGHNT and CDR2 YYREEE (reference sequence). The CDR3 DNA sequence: TGTGCCAGCAGCCCAGGGGGCGGCTTAGGCCGCTCTGGAAACACCATATATTTT. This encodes CASSPGGGLGRSGNTIYF.

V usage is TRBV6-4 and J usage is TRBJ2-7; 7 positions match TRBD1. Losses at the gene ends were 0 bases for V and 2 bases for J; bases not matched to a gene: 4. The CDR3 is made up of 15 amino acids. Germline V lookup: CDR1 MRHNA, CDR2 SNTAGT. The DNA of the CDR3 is TGTGCCAGCAGTGACTCAGGGGGCGCTACCTACGAGCAGTACTTC. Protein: CASSDSGGATYEQYF.

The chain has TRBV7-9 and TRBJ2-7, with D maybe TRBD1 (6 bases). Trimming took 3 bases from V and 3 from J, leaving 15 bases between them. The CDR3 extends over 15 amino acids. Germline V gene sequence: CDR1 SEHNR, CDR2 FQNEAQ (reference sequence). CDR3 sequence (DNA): TGTGCCAGCAGCTTGGCCACAGGGCTAGACTACGAGCAGTACTTC. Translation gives CASSLATGLDYEQYF.

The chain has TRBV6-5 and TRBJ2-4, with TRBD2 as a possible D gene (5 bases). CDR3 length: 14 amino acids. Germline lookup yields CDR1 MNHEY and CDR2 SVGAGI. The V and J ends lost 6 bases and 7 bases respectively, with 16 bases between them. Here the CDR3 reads CASSRTRGRNIQYF. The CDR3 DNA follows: TGTGCCAGCAGCAGGACCCGGGGTAGGAACATTCAGTACTTC.

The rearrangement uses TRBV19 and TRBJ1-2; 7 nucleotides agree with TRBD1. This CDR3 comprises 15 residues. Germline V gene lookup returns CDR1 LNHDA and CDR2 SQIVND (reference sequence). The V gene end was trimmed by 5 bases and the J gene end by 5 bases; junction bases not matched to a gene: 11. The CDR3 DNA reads TGTGCCAGTAGTGCAAGGGACAGTGCTTGGTATGGCTACACCTTC. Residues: CASSARDSAWYGYTF.

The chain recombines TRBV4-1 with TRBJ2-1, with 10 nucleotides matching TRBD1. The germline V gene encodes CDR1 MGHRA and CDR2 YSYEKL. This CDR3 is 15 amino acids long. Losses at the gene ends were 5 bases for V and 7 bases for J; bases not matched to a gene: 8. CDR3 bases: TGCGCCAGCAGCTCTCGACAGGGGGCGAGGAATGAGCAGTTCTTC. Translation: CASSSRQGARNEQFF.

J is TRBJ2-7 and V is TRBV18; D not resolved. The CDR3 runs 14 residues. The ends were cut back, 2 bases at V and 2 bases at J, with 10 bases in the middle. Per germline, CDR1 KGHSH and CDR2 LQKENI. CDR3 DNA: TGTGCCAGCTCACCAAGAGGTGAACCCTACGAGCAGTACTTC. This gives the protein CASSPRGEPYEQYF.

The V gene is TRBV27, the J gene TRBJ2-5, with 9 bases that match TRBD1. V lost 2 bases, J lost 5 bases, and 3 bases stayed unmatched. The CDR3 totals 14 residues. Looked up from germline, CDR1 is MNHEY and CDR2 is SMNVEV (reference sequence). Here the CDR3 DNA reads TGTGCCAGCAGTTTAGGGACAGGGAGGGAGACCCAGTACTTC. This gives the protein CASSLGTGRETQYF.

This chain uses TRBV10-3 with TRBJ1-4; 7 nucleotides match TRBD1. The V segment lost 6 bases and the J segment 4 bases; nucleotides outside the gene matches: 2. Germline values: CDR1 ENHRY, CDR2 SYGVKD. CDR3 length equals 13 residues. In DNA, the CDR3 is TGTGCCATCAGGGGGACAGATAATGAAAAACTGTTTTTT. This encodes CAIRGTDNEKLFF.

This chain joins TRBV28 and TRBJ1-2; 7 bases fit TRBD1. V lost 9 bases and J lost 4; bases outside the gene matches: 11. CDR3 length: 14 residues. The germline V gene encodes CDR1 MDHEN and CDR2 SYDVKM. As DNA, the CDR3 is TGTGCCAGATGGGGTGTCAGGGGGGCCTATGGCTACACCTTC. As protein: CARWGVRGAYGYTF.

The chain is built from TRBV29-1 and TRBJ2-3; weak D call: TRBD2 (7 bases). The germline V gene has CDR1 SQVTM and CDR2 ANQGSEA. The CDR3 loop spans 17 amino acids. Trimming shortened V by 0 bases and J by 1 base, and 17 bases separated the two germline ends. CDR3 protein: CSVEDHGRGGGTDTQYF. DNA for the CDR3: TGCAGCGTTGAAGATCATGGCAGGGGAGGGGGCACAGATACGCAGTATTTT.

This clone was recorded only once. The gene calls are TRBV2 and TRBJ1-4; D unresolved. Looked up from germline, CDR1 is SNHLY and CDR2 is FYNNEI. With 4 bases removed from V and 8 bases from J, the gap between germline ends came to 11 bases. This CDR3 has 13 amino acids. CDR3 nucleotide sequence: TGTGCCAGCAGTGCCTGGGTGGGCGAAAAACTGTTTTTT. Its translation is CASSAWVGEKLFF.

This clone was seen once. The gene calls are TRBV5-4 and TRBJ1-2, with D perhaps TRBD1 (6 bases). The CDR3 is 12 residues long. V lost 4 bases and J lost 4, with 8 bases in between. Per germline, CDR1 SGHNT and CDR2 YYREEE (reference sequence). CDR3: CASSTDSYGYTF. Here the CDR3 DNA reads TGTGCCAGCAGCACGGACAGCTATGGCTACACCTTC.

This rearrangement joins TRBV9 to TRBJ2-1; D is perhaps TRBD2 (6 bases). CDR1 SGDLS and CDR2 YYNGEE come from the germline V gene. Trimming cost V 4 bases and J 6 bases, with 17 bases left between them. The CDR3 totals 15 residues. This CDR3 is CASSSGVGSGNEQFF. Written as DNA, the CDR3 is TGTGCCAGCAGCTCGGGGGTCGGTTCGGGCAATGAGCAGTTCTTC.

In DNA form, the CDR3 reads TGTGCCAGCAGCCCCGAAAGTATGCTAGCGGGACCCACAGATACGCAGTATTTT. Its translation: CASSPESMLAGPTDTQYF. The rearrangement joins TRBV9 to TRBJ2-3, with 9 bases aligning to TRBD2. Germline V gene data show CDR1 as SGDLS and CDR2 as YYNGEE. V lost 4 bases, J lost 2 bases, and 14 bases stayed unmatched. This CDR3 is 18 amino acids long.

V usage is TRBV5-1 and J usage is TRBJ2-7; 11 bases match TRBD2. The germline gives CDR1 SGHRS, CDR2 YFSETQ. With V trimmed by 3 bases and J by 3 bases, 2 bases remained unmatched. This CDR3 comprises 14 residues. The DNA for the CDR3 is TGCGCCAGCAGCTCAGGGACTAGCGGCTACGAGCAGTACTTC. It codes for CASSSGTSGYEQYF.

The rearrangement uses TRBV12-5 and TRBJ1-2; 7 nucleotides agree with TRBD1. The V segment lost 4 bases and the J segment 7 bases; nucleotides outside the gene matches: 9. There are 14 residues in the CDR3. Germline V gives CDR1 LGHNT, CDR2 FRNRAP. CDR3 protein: CASGSQGTDGGYTF. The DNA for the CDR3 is TGTGCTAGTGGTTCGCAAGGGACAGACGGTGGCTACACCTTC.

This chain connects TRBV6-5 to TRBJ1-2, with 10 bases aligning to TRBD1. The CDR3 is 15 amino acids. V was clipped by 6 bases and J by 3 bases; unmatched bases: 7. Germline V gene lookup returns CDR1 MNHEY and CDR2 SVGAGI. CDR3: CASRPTGGADYGYTF. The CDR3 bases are TGTGCCAGCAGACCGACAGGGGGCGCGGACTATGGCTACACCTTC.

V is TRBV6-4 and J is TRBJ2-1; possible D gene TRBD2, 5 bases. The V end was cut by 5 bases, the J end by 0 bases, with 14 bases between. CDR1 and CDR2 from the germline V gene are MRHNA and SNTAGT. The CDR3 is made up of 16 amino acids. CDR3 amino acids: CASSFLAQSSYNEQFF. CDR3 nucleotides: TGTGCCAGCAGTTTTTTAGCGCAGAGCTCCTACAATGAGCAGTTCTTC.

This chain's CDR3 is CASSFTPGQNQPQHF. CDR3 coding DNA: TGTGCCAGCAGCTTCACACCGGGACAGAATCAGCCCCAGCATTTT. The rearrangement joins TRBV7-2 to TRBJ1-5, with 7 bases fitting TRBD1. There are 15 residues in the CDR3. V gave up 3 bases and J gave up 4 bases; unmatched junction bases: 6. Germline V lookup: CDR1 SGHTA, CDR2 FQGNSA.

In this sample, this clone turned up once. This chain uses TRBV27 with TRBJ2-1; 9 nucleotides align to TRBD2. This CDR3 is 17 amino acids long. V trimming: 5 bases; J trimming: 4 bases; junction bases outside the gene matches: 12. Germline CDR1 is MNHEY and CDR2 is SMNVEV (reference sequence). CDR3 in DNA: TGTGCCAGCAGTCGCCCGACTAGCGGAGACAGGTACAATGAGCAGTTCTTC. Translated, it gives CASSRPTSGDRYNEQFF.

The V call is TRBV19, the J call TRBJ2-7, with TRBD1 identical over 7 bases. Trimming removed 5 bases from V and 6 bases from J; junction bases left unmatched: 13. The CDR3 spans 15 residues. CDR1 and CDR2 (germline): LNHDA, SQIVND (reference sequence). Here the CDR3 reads CASSPRKGALGEQYF. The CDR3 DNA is TGTGCCAGTAGTCCCAGAAAGGGGGCGCTTGGCGAGCAGTACTTC.

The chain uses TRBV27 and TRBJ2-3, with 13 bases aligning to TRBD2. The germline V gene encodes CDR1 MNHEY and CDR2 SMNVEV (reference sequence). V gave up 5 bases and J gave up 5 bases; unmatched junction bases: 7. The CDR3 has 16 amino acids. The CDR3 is CASSPGTSGTVDTQYF. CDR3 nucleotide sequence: TGTGCCAGCAGTCCGGGGACTAGCGGGACGGTAGATACGCAGTATTTT.